What follows are 23 T cell receptor beta chains derived from one specimen sequenced in a study of shared clonotypes between healthy human individuals. CD45RO-negative CD8 cells positively selected for CCR7 made up the naive population, which excluded terminally differentiated effector memory CD45RA+ cells. The table came from immunoSEQ multiplex PCR; TCRdb's copy has only in-frame clones and leaves some out. The table records some 630,000 clones, roughly 95% of them present only once. The source material was naive CD8+ T cells sorted from blood. Receptors originate from a woman under 40 in good health.

The chain combines TRBV2 with TRBJ2-1; the D is unclear. The CDR3 has 15 amino acids. Trimming cost V 8 bases and J 0 bases, with 14 bases left between them. Germline V CDR1 and CDR2: SNHLY, FYNNEI. CDR3 nucleotide sequence: TGTGCCAGCGTGGTAGGATCGAGCTCCTACAATGAGCAGTTCTTC. Its translation: CASVVGSSSYNEQFF.

The V gene is TRBV7-9, the J gene TRBJ2-1; D is unresolved. Trimming removed 4 bases at V and 7 bases at J, with 8 bases between. This CDR3 is 12 amino acids long. Germline assignment: CDR1 SEHNR and CDR2 FQNEAQ (reference sequence). CDR3 region: CASSSLRNEQFF. The CDR3 DNA reads TGTGCCAGCAGCTCCCTAAGGAATGAGCAGTTCTTC.

The V gene is TRBV7-7, the J gene TRBJ1-2; the D gene is possibly TRBD1 (6 bases). The CDR3 has 15 residues. V was pared by 5 bases and J by 8 bases, with 21 bases between. Germline V gene lookup returns CDR1 SSHAT and CDR2 FNYEAQ (reference sequence). This CDR3 is CASSLSVTGFKGYTF. For the CDR3, the DNA is TGTGCCAGCAGCCTCAGCGTAACAGGGTTTAAAGGCTACACCTTC.

This chain joins TRBV6-5 and TRBJ1-3; no clear D. With 2 bases removed from V and 0 bases from J, the gap between germline ends came to 8 bases. Germline V gene lookup returns CDR1 MNHEY and CDR2 SVGAGI. The CDR3 sequence is 15 residues long. CDR3 loop: CASSYDRSSGNTIYF. The DNA for the CDR3 is TGTGCCAGCAGTTACGACCGGAGCTCTGGAAACACCATATATTTT.

This chain links TRBV6-6 with TRBJ1-1; D is unresolved. Germline values: CDR1 MNHNY, CDR2 SVGAGI (reference sequence). V lost 5 bases to trimming and J lost 3 bases, with 13 bases between them. The CDR3 has 14 amino acids. The CDR3 DNA reads TGTGCCAGCAGTATCGACGCAATCTACACTGAAGCTTTCTTT. The encoded protein is CASSIDAIYTEAFF.

The chain uses TRBV6-1 and TRBJ2-5; 11 bases match TRBD2. The CDR3 extends over 17 amino acids. The junction had 7 bases not matched to a gene; V was cut back by 3 bases and J by 1 base. Germline CDR1 is MNHNS and CDR2 is SASEGT. The CDR3 DNA sequence: TGTGCCAGCAGTGAGGGGCGACTAGCGGGACTCCAAGAGACCCAGTACTTC. Translating gives CASSEGRLAGLQETQYF.

The J gene is TRBJ1-1, the V gene TRBV11-2; 10 bases map to TRBD1. CDR3 length: 14 amino acids. From germline, CDR1 is SGHAT and CDR2 FQNNGV. Trimming cost V 1 base and J 12 bases; bases outside gene matches: 8. The CDR3 loop is CASSLALGQGGTFF. CDR3 sequence (DNA): TGTGCCAGCAGCTTAGCTCTCGGACAGGGGGGAACTTTCTTT. Full variable domain (rest looked up from reference TRBV11-2 and TRBJ1-1): EAGVAQSPRYKIIEKRQSVAFWCNPISGHATLYWYQQILGQGPKLLIQFQNNGVVDDSQLPKDRFSAERLKGVDSTLKIQPAKLEDSAVYLCASSLALGQGGTFFGQGTRLTVV.

This sequence joins TRBV11-2 and TRBJ2-1; 12 nucleotides agree with TRBD2. V lost 1 base, J lost 7 bases, and 2 bases stayed unmatched. This CDR3 spans 15 amino acids. The germline gives CDR1 SGHAT, CDR2 FQNNGV. CDR3 nucleotides: TGTGCCAGCAGCTTAGGGACTAGCGGGATAAATGAGCAGTTCTTC. The encoded protein is CASSLGTSGINEQFF.

This clone was detected once. The chain carries TRBV27 and TRBJ2-7; 7 positions match TRBD1. The CDR3 is 14 amino acids. Germline-derived CDR1 and CDR2 are MNHEY and SMNVEV (reference sequence). Unmatched junction bases numbered 7, after V lost 6 bases and J lost 2 bases. The CDR3 region is CASRPGQPAYEQYF. The CDR3 region has the DNA TGTGCCAGCAGGCCGGGACAGCCAGCCTACGAGCAGTACTTC.

This sequence joins TRBV28 and TRBJ1-1; D is unclear. The CDR3 has 12 amino acids. From germline, CDR1 is MDHEN and CDR2 SYDVKM. V gave up 1 base and J gave up 3 bases, with 3 bases separating them. The CDR3 DNA sequence: TGTGCCAGCAGTTTATTTCACACTGAAGCTTTCTTT. It yields the protein CASSLFHTEAFF.

This chain connects TRBV2 to TRBJ2-3; 12 nucleotides align to TRBD2. The CDR3 totals 16 residues. After removal of 6 bases from V and 0 bases from J, the junction contained 4 bases not matched to a gene. Germline V lookup: CDR1 SNHLY, CDR2 FYNNEI. CDR3 region: CASSAGTSGSTDTQYF. DNA for the CDR3: TGTGCCAGCAGCGCCGGGACTAGCGGGAGCACAGATACGCAGTATTTT. Complete variable domain (other parts from reference TRBV2 and TRBJ2-3): EPEVTQTPSHQVTQMGQEVILRCVPISNHLYFYWYRQILGQKVEFLVSFYNNEISEKSEIFDDQFSVERPDGSNFTLKIRSTKLEDSAMYFCASSAGTSGSTDTQYFGPGTRLTVL.

The V and J genes are TRBV5-1 and TRBJ2-7, with D possibly being TRBD1 or TRBD2 (5 bases each). The V gene lost 0 bases and the J gene lost 5 bases, with 12 bases spanning the gap. Germline V CDR1 and CDR2: SGHRS, YFSETQ. The CDR3 length is 14 residues. The CDR3 is CASSLGRERDEQYF. The CDR3 DNA follows: TGCGCCAGCAGCTTGGGCAGGGAGCGCGACGAGCAGTACTTC.

A note on this clone: The sample carries other DNA sequences with the same CDR3. The CDR3 sequence is CAWSVLENTEAFF. CDR3 DNA sequence: TGTGCCTGGAGTGTTCTGGAGAACACTGAAGCTTTCTTT. V and J are TRBV30 and TRBJ1-1; D is undetermined. CDR1 is GTSNPN and CDR2 is SVGIG in the germline V gene (reference sequence). Trimming took 0 bases from V and 1 from J, leaving 6 bases between them. CDR3 size: 13 residues.

The chain recombines TRBV5-4 with TRBJ2-7; tentative D call: TRBD2 (7 bases). The V and J ends lost 4 bases and 2 bases respectively, with 16 bases between them. CDR1 is SGHNT and CDR2 is YYREEE in the germline V gene (reference sequence). CDR3 length: 15 residues. The CDR3 spells CASSGGGTTTYEQYF. CDR3 sequence (DNA): TGTGCCAGCAGCGGGGGGGGCACTACCACCTACGAGCAGTACTTC.

The rearrangement uses TRBV13 and TRBJ2-2; TRBD1 is a possible D gene (5 bases). Between the trimmed V and J ends, which lost 4 bases and 5 bases, there was a span of 14 bases. This CDR3 is built from 15 residues. Germline CDR1 reads PRHDT; CDR2 reads FYEKMQ (reference sequence). CDR3 sequence: CASSSAGMRTGELFF. CDR3 bases: TGTGCCAGCAGCTCTGCAGGGATGCGTACCGGGGAGCTGTTTTTT.

This chain links TRBV27 with TRBJ2-1; 7 positions match TRBD2. Looked up from germline, CDR1 is MNHEY and CDR2 is SMNVEV (reference sequence). The ends lost 2 bases at V and 1 base at J; junction bases unmatched: 5. The CDR3 length is 16 residues. The DNA for the CDR3 is TGTGCCAGCAGTTTAGCCAGCGGGGCTTCCTACAATGAGCAGTTCTTC. Translating it yields CASSLASGASYNEQFF.

The chain couples TRBV9 to TRBJ1-2; D remains unclear. Germline V CDR1 and CDR2: SGDLS, YYNGEE. The CDR3 has 15 amino acids. V was trimmed by 0 bases and J by 6 bases, leaving 15 bases between them. DNA for the CDR3: TGTGCCAGCAGCGTAGAAGGCACTTTTGGAGATGGCTACACCTTC. This sequence encodes CASSVEGTFGDGYTF.

The CDR3 here is CASSIAGGSSYEQYF. In nucleotides, the CDR3 is TGTGCCAGCAGTATAGCGGGAGGTAGCTCCTACGAGCAGTACTTC. This chain connects TRBV6-5 to TRBJ2-7; 10 bases match TRBD2. Germline CDR1 reads MNHEY; CDR2 reads SVGAGI. Germline trimming cut 5 bases from V and 0 bases from J; bases unmatched to any gene: 4. The CDR3 runs 15 residues.

The CDR3 bases are TGTGCCAGCAGCTTGGGCAGGGTCACAGATACGCAGTATTTT. It codes for CASSLGRVTDTQYF. The chain couples TRBV7-2 to TRBJ2-3; D is possibly TRBD1 (5 bases). The germline V and J ends were trimmed by 3 bases and 2 bases, with 9 bases remaining between them. CDR1 is SGHTA and CDR2 is FQGNSA in the germline V gene. This CDR3 region has 14 residues.

V is TRBV14 and J is TRBJ2-7; D remains unclear. V lost 1 base to trimming and J lost 3 bases, with 13 bases between them. The CDR3 has 15 residues. Germline CDR1 is SGHDN and CDR2 is FVKESK. The CDR3 sequence is CASSQGAAVGYEQYF. DNA for the CDR3: TGTGCCAGCAGCCAAGGAGCCGCGGTTGGCTACGAGCAGTACTTC.

This clone appeared a single time. V usage is TRBV14 and J usage is TRBJ2-7, with D perhaps TRBD1 (5 bases). Germline V gene lookup returns CDR1 SGHDN and CDR2 FVKESK. V was trimmed by 4 bases and J by 4 bases, leaving 11 bases between them. This CDR3 has 13 residues. The CDR3 sequence: CASSLGHGYEQYF. The CDR3, as DNA: TGTGCCAGCAGCCTAGGACATGGGTACGAGCAGTACTTC.

Here the CDR3 DNA reads TGTGCCAGTAGTATAGGTTTGGGGTTCTACGAGCAGTACTTC. It encodes CASSIGLGFYEQYF. V usage is TRBV19 and J usage is TRBJ2-5; D remains unclear. Judging by the DNA end, TRBJ2-7 fits better; the J call may be wrong. The germline gives CDR1 LNHDA, CDR2 SQIVND (reference sequence). The CDR3 consists of 14 residues.

This sequence joins TRBV7-9 and TRBJ2-7; D could derive from TRBD1 or TRBD2 (5 bases each). Germline V gives CDR1 SEHNR, CDR2 FQNEAQ (reference sequence). The CDR3 has 14 amino acids. Between the trimmed V and J ends, which lost 10 bases and 2 bases, there was a span of 18 bases. CDR3 region: CATRTGTDPYEQYF. DNA of the CDR3: TGTGCCACCAGAACCGGGACGGACCCCTACGAGCAGTACTTC.